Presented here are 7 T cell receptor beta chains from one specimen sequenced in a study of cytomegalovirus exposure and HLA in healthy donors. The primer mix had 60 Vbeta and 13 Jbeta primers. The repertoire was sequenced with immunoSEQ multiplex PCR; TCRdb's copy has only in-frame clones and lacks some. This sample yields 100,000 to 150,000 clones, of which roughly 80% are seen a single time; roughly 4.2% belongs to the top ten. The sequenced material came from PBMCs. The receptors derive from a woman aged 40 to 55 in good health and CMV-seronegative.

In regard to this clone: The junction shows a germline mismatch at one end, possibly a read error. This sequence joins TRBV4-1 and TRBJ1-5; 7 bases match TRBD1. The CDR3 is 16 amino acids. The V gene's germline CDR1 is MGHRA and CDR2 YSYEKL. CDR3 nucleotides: TGCGCCAGCGGCCAGGGGGGGTTACAGGGCAATCAGCCCCAGCATTTT. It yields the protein CASGQGGLQGNQPQHF.

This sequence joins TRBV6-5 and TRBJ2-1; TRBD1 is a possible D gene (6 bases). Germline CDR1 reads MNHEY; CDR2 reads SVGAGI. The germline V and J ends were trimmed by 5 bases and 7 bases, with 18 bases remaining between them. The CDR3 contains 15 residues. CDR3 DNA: TGTGCCAGCAGTCCCCGGGGCAGGGGTCAGAATGAGCAGTTCTTC. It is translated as CASSPRGRGQNEQFF.

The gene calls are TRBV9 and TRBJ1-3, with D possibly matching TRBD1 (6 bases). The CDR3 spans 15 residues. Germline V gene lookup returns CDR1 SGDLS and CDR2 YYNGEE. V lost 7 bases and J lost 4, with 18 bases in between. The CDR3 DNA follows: TGTGCCAGCTCAAAGACAGGATTCGAAGGAAACACCATATATTTT. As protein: CASSKTGFEGNTIYF.

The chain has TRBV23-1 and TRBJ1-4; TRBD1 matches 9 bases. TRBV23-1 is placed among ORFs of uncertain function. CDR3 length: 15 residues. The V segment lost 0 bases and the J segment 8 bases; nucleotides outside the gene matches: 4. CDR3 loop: CASSQSAGTGEKLFF. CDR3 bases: TGCGCCAGCAGTCAATCCGCCGGGACAGGGGAAAAACTGTTTTTT.

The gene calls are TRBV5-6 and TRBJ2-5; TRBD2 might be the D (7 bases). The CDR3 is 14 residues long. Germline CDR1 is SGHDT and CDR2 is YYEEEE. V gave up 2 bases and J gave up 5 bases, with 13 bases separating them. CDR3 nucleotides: TGTGCCAGCAGCTTTCAAGGGGGAGGGGAGACCCAGTACTTC. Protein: CASSFQGGGETQYF.

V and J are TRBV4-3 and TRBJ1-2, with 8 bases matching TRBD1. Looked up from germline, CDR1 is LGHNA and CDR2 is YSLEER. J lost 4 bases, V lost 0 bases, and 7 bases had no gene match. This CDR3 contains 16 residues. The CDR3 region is CASSQDRTGFTYGYTF. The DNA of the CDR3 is TGCGCCAGCAGCCAAGATCGGACAGGGTTTACCTATGGCTACACCTTC.

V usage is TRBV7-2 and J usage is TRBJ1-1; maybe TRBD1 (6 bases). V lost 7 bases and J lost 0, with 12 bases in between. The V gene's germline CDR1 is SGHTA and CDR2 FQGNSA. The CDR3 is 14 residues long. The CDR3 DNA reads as TGTGCCAGCACTCGCGGGGGCATGAACACTGAAGCTTTCTTT. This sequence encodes CASTRGGMNTEAFF.